The rows below give T cell receptor beta chains drawn from one sample of a study of cytotoxic CD8 clonotypes in ibrutinib-treated CLL. Using immunoSEQ multiplex PCR, the repertoire was profiled, and TCRdb retains in-frame clones only, with some absent. Here the sample spans 25,000 to 30,000 clones, about three fifths being singletons. The input for sequencing was PBMCs, taken before ibrutinib treatment. These receptors originate from a human donor with chronic lymphocytic leukemia. Both conserved end residues are part of each CDR3. The order of the fields is J gene, V gene, D gene, clone size, CDR3 protein, CDR3 DNA. A D gene is named only where the DNA matches it firmly. Some rows mark clone size as missing; the rest say once, few, many or name a class of expanded clone.

>TRBJ1-2|TRBV5-8|NA|NA
CASSLAAQDYGYTF
TGTGCCAGCAGCTTGGCCGCACAGGACTATGGCTACACCTTC
>TRBJ2-2|TRBV7-9|NA|NA
CASSLQPNTGELFF
TGTGCCAGCAGCTTACAGCCGAACACCGGGGAGCTGTTTTTT
>TRBJ1-5|TRBV19|NA|NA
CASSVSQSNQPQHF
TGTGCCAGTAGTGTTAGTCAGAGCAATCAGCCCCAGCATTTT
>TRBJ2-7|TRBV6-5|TRBD2|NA
CASSSGTKAYEQYF
TGTGCCAGCAGTAGCGGGACCAAGGCCTACGAGCAGTACTTC
>TRBJ2-5|TRBV5-1|NA|NA
CASSSGAGRVTQYF
TGCGCCAGCAGCTCCGGTGCCGGGAGAGTGACCCAGTACTTC
>TRBJ2-1|TRBV19|TRBD2|NA
CASSIVTSGGVYNEQFF
TGTGCCAGTAGTATAGTGACTAGCGGAGGGGTCTACAATGAGCAGTTCTTC
>TRBJ2-5|TRBV4-1|TRBD2|NA
CASSHGAGGLRETQYF
TGCGCCAGCAGCCATGGAGCGGGGGGGCTGAGGGAGACCCAGTACTTC
>TRBJ1-1|TRBV6-4|TRBD1|NA
CASSGGTATEAFF
TGTGCCAGCAGTGGAGGGACAGCCACTGAAGCTTTCTTT
>TRBJ1-2|TRBV6-6|NA|few
CASTVGGYGYTF
TGTGCCAGCACGGTGGGGGGCTATGGCTACACCTTC
>TRBJ2-3|TRBV7-6|NA|NA
CASSRGPTDTQYF
TGTGCCAGCAGCCGAGGACCCACAGATACGCAGTATTTT
>TRBJ1-5|TRBV4-2|TRBD1|medium-sized
CASSPTGEVQPQHF
TGTGCCAGCAGTCCGACAGGGGAGGTCCAGCCCCAGCATTTT
>TRBJ2-3|TRBV19|NA|NA
CASSTYGTDTQYF
TGTGCCAGTAGTACCTATGGGACAGATACGCAGTATTTT
>TRBJ2-2|TRBV19|NA|NA
CASSILFANTGELFF
TGTGCCAGTAGTATACTATTCGCGAACACCGGGGAGCTGTTTTTT
>TRBJ2-2|TRBV27|NA|few
CASRAGGELFF
TGTGCCAGCAGGGCAGGCGGGGAGCTGTTTTTT
>TRBJ2-3|TRBV7-3|NA|NA
CASSQTVTDTQYF
TGTGCCAGCAGCCAGACAGTCACAGATACGCAGTATTTT
>TRBJ1-6|TRBV7-3|TRBD1|few
CASSSQGGVNSPLHF
TGTGCCAGCAGCTCTCAGGGGGGTGTCAATTCACCCCTCCACTTT
>TRBJ1-2|TRBV4-2|NA|few
CASSQQDSNYGYTF
TGTGCCAGCAGCCAACAAGACAGCAACTATGGCTACACCTTC
>TRBJ2-5|TRBV6-6|TRBD2|few
CASSFSLAGGGETQYF
TGTGCCAGCAGCTTCTCACTAGCGGGGGGTGGAGAGACCCAGTACTTC
>TRBJ2-7|TRBV28|TRBD2|NA
CASSPGLAAYEQYF
TGTGCCAGCAGTCCGGGACTAGCAGCCTACGAGCAGTACTTC
>TRBJ2-5|TRBV5-5|NA|NA
CASSVPGRGLQETQYF
TGTGCCAGCAGCGTACCGGGACGCGGACTTCAAGAGACCCAGTACTTC
>TRBJ2-7|TRBV19|TRBD2|NA
CASSTSGGPYEQYF
TGTGCCAGTTCGACTAGCGGGGGACCCTACGAGCAGTACTTC
>TRBJ2-7|TRBV11-2|TRBD1|NA
CASRTFRGSPRSYEQYF
TGTGCCAGCAGGACATTCAGGGGGTCCCCTAGGTCCTACGAGCAGTACTTC
>TRBJ2-7|TRBV4-1|NA|NA
CASSQGGPTGEEYF
TGCGCCAGCAGCCAAGGAGGGCCCACAGGGGAGGAGTACTTC
>TRBJ2-3|TRBV27|NA|NA
CASSFNVDTQYF
TGTGCCAGCAGTTTTAATGTAGATACGCAGTATTTT
>TRBJ2-1|TRBV5-1|TRBD2|NA
CASSPTGAGVARNEQFF
TGCGCCAGCAGTCCGACCGGGGCGGGAGTAGCGAGAAATGAGCAGTTCTTC
>TRBJ2-7|TRBV29-1|NA|NA
CSALSMHYEQYF
TGCAGCGCCCTGTCTATGCACTACGAGCAGTACTTC
>TRBJ2-7|TRBV6-5|TRBD1|NA
CASSPGQGFYEQYF
TGTGCCAGCAGTCCCGGACAGGGGTTCTACGAGCAGTACTTC
>TRBJ1-1|TRBV28|NA|NA
CASSHSVGAFF
TGTGCCAGCAGTCATAGTGTGGGAGCTTTCTTT
>TRBJ2-5|TRBV4-1|NA|NA
CASSRGTFQETQYF
TGCGCCAGCAGCCGCGGGACTTTCCAAGAGACCCAGTACTTC
>TRBJ1-2|TRBV5-1|NA|NA
CASSRWTDSGGYTF
TGCGCCAGCAGCAGATGGACGGATAGTGGTGGCTACACCTTC
>TRBJ1-2|TRBV27|NA|NA
CAENYPGQPQSDYGYTF
TGTGCAGAGAATTATCCAGGACAGCCCCAGTCGGACTATGGCTACACCTTC
>TRBJ2-3|TRBV6-4|TRBD1|NA
CASSDSTGGADTQYF
TGTGCCAGCAGTGACTCGACAGGGGGCGCAGATACGCAGTATTTT
>TRBJ1-1|TRBV5-5|NA|NA
CASSFAGDPGTEAFF
TGTGCCAGCAGCTTCGCGGGGGACCCAGGGACTGAAGCTTTCTTT
>TRBJ1-5|TRBV30|NA|NA
CASLGRGILNQPQHF
TGTGCCTCCCTCGGGAGGGGCATACTAAATCAGCCCCAGCATTTT
>TRBJ2-1|TRBV19|TRBD1|NA
CASSIIPGQINEQFF
TGTGCCAGTAGTATCATACCGGGACAGATCAATGAGCAGTTCTTC
>TRBJ2-5|TRBV7-7|TRBD1|NA
CASSQTGVGETQYF
TGTGCTAGCAGCCAGACAGGGGTTGGGGAGACCCAGTACTTC